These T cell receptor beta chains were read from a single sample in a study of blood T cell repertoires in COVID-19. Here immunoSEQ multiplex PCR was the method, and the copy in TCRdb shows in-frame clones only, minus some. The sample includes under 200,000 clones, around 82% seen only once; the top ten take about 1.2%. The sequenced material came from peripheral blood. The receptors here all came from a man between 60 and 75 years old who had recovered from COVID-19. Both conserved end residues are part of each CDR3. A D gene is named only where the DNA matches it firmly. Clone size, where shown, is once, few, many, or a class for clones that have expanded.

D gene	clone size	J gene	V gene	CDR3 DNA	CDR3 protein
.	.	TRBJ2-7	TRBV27	TGTGCCAGCAGAGACCCTACAGGGACGCAGTACTTC	CASRDPTGTQYF
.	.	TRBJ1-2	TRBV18	TGTGCCAGCTCACCGAATTTCGAGGCAGACTATGGCTACACCTTC	CASSPNFEADYGYTF
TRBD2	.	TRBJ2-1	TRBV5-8	TGTGCCAGCAGCTACCCACTTCGGGGGGGCAGCGATGAGCAGTTCTTC	CASSYPLRGGSDEQFF
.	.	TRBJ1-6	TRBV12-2	TGTGCAAGTCGCTGGCGCCGGGACAGAAATTCACCCCTCCACTTT	CASRWRRDRNSPLHF
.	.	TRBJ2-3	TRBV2	TGTGCCAGCATACCTGGGGCAGGGGTTGTGGGCACAGATACGCAGTATTTT	CASIPGAGVVGTDTQYF
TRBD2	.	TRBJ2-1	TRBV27	TGTGCCAGCAGTTTATCGGCTAGCGGGGGACGGCAGTTCTTC	CASSLSASGGRQFF
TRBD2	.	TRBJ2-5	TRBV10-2	TGCGCCAGCAGTGGCGGGGGTAAGACCCAGTACTTC	CASSGGGKTQYF
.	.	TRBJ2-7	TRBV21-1	TGTGCCAGCAGCACCGGACAGGGTGGGATGGAGCAGTACTTC	CASSTGQGGMEQYF
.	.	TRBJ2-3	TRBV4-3	TGCGCCAGCAGCCAAGATCGTGGTAGTTACGGCACAGATACGCAGTATTTT	CASSQDRGSYGTDTQYF
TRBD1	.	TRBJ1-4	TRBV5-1	TGCGCCAGCACTCCGGGACAGACTAATGAAAAACTGTTTTTT	CASTPGQTNEKLFF
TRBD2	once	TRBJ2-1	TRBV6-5	TGTGCCAGCAGTTACTCGAATAGCGGGACGATTGGGGAGCAGTTCTTC	CASSYSNSGTIGEQFF
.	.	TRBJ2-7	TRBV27	TGTGCCAGCAGCCCCCCGACCGGGTACGAGCAGTACTTC	CASSPPTGYEQYF
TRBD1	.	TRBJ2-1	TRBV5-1	TGCGCCAGCAGCTTGGGGGACAGAAGGGGCGATGAGCAGTTCTTC	CASSLGDRRGDEQFF
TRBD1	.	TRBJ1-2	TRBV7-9	TGTGCCAGCAGCTCACAGGGGACAGGGTTTGCTAGTGGCTACACCTTC	CASSSQGTGFASGYTF
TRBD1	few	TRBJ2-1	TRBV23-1	TGCGCCAGCAGTCGGGACAGGGATAAGAGCAATGAGCAGTTCTTC	CASSRDRDKSNEQFF
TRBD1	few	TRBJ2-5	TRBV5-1	TGCGCCAGCAGCCGGAGTGGACAGGGAGGTGAGACCCAGTACTTC	CASSRSGQGGETQYF
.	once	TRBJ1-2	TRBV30	TGTGCCTGGAGCGCCGGAGGAATGGGCTACACCTTC	CAWSAGGMGYTF
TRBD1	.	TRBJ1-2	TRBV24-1	TGTGCCACCACCCGAACAGGGGGCGGCTCTGGCTACACCTTC	CATTRTGGGSGYTF
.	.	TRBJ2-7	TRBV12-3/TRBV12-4	TGTGCCAGCAGTTACGACAGCTACGAGCAGTACTTC	CASSYDSYEQYF
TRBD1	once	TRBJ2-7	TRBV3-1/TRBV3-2	TGTGCCAGCAGCCAATCGACAGGGGACTACGAGCAGTACTTC	CASSQSTGDYEQYF
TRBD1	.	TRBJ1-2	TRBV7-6	TGTGCCAGCAGCTTGTCACAGGGGCCTTCCTTCTATGGCTACACCTTC	CASSLSQGPSFYGYTF
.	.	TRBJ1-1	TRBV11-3	TGTGCCAGCAGCTTATACCGGGGCACTGAAGCTTTCTTT	CASSLYRGTEAFF
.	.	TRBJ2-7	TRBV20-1	TGCAGTGCTAGAGTAACTGGCGAGCAGTACTTC	CSARVTGEQYF
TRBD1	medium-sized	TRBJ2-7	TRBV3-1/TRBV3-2	TGTGCCAGCAGCCCGACAGGGTTCGAGCAGTACTTC	CASSPTGFEQYF
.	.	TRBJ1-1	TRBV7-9	TGTGCCAGCAGCGCCGATTCTATGAACACTGAAGCTTTCTTT	CASSADSMNTEAFF
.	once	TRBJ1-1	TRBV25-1	TGTGCCAGCAGTCCCATGACTGAGAACACTGAAGCTTTCTTT	CASSPMTENTEAFF
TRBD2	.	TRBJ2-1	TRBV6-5	TGTGCCAGCTCTCTACTAGCGGGGGGCGGGGATGAGCAGTTCTTC	CASSLLAGGGDEQFF
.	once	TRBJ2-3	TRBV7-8	TGTGCCAGCCTACGTTCTGGCACAGATACGCAGTATTTT	CASLRSGTDTQYF
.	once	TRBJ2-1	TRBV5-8	TGTGCCAGCAGCTTGGTAGGTGGGGGGGCCTATGAGCAGTTCTTC	CASSLVGGGAYEQFF
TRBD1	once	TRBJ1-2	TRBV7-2	TGTGCCAGCAGCTTAGAGCGGACAGGGAACTATGGCTACACCTTC	CASSLERTGNYGYTF
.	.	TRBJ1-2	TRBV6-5	TGTGCCAGCAGTTTACTAGGGGAGGGTTACTACACCTTC	CASSLLGEGYYTF
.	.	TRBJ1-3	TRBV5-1	TGCGCCAGCAGCACATTCTCTGGAAACACCATATATTTT	CASSTFSGNTIYF
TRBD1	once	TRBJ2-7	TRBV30	TGTGCCTGGGGTGCCGGGACAGGGGCCTACGAGCAGTACTTC	CAWGAGTGAYEQYF
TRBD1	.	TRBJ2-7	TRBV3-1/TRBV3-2	TGTGCCAGCAGCCAAGGGGGACAGTCCGGGTTCGGCGAGCAGTACTTC	CASSQGGQSGFGEQYF
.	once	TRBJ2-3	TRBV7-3	TGTGCCAGCAGTCTGCAGGGGGGCGCTGGCACAGATACGCAGTATTTT	CASSLQGGAGTDTQYF
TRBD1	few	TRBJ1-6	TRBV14	TGTGCCAGCAGCCACAAGAGGGGACAGGGGAATTCACCCCTCCACTTT	CASSHKRGQGNSPLHF
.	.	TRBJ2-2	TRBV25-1	TGTGCCAGCAGTGAGCACTACCTGGGCACCGGGGAGCTGTTTTTT	CASSEHYLGTGELFF
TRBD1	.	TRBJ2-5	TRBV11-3	TGTGCCAGCAGCTTAGGGGGACAGGGGGCAGGCAAGACCCAGTACTTC	CASSLGGQGAGKTQYF
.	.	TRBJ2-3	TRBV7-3	TGTGCCAGCAGCTCCCCGGGGGGCGATTCAGATACGCAGTATTTT	CASSSPGGDSDTQYF
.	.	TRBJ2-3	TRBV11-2	TGTGCCAGCAGCTTAGTCCGGACACCTGGCACAGATACGCAGTATTTT	CASSLVRTPGTDTQYF
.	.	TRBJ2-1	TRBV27	TGTGCCAGCAGTCAAAGTAGGAGCTCCTACAATGAGCAGTTCTTC	CASSQSRSSYNEQFF
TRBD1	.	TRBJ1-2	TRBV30	TGTGCCTGGAGTGCCCAGACAGGGTCCTATGGCTACACCTTC	CAWSAQTGSYGYTF
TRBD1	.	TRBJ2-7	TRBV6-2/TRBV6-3	TGTGCCAGCAGTCGGGAAGTGGACAGGGGTAAAGAGCAGTACTTC	CASSREVDRGKEQYF
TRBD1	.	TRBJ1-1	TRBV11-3	TGTGCCAGCAGCTTGGTCCCTCAGGGGGCGACTTTCTTT	CASSLVPQGATFF
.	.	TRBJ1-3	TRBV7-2	TGTGCCAGCAGCTTGTCTCAAGCGGGAAACACCATATATTTT	CASSLSQAGNTIYF
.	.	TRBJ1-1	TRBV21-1	TGTGCCAGCACCCCCGGTGGAGGGCTGAACACTGAAGCTTTCTTT	CASTPGGGLNTEAFF
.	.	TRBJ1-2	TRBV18	TGTGCCAGCTCACCATCGACAGTCTCCTGGGGCTACACCTTC	CASSPSTVSWGYTF
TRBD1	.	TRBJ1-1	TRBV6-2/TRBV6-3	TGTGCCAGCAGTTACTACAGGGGGGGATCTGAAGCTTTCTTT	CASSYYRGGSEAFF
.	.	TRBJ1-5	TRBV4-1	TGCGCCAGCAGCCAAGATGGGGGGGTTCAGCCCCAGCATTTT	CASSQDGGVQPQHF
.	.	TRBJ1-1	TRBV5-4	TGTGCCAGCAGCTTCGGGTCGGGGGAAGGGGCTGAAGCTTTCTTT	CASSFGSGEGAEAFF
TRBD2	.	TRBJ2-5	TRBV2	TGTGCCAGCAAGTCAATAGCGGGACAAGAGACCCAGTACTTC	CASKSIAGQETQYF
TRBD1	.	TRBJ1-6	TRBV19	TGTGCCAGTAGTATAGAGTCGAGTCGAAGACAGGGCCGATCACCCCTCCACTTT	CASSIESSRRQGRSPLHF
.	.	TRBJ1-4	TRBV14	TGTGCCAGCAGCCAAGGCCGTGCAGGGCGGAACGAAAAACTGTTTTTT	CASSQGRAGRNEKLFF
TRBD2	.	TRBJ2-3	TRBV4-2	TGTGCCAGCAGCCAAGCCGGGGGGGACCACACAGATACGCAGTATTTT	CASSQAGGDHTDTQYF
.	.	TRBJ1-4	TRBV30	TGTGCCTGGACAGCAGGGAGGGGCGAAAAACTGTTTTTT	CAWTAGRGEKLFF
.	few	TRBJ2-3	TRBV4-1	TGCGCCAGCAGCCAAGAAGGGGCGGGGTACACAGATACGCAGTATTTT	CASSQEGAGYTDTQYF
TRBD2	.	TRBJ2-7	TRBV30	TGTGCCTGGAGTTTTAGCGGGATCTCCTACGAGCAGTACTTC	CAWSFSGISYEQYF
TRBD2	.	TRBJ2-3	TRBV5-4	TGTGCCAGCAGCTCCCCTCTAGCGGGGGGCATAGATACGCAGTATTTT	CASSSPLAGGIDTQYF
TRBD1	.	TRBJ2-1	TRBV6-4	TGTGCCAGCAGTGAGCCGGGACAGGGAAATGAGCAGTTCTTC	CASSEPGQGNEQFF